This T cell receptor (beta chain) was sequenced in a study of CD8 T cells in Susac syndrome. Findings of the study overall: The study's TCR sequencing and HLA analysis drew on a certain number of individuals. That number was acknowledged as relatively small.

This CDR3 is built from 13 residues. V lost 4 bases to trimming and J lost 3 bases, with 10 bases between them. CDR1 is SGHNT and CDR2 is YYREEE in the germline V gene (reference sequence). Random hexamers were used to reverse transcribe roughly 0.45 to 1 ug of RNA. It was immunoSEQ multiplex PCR that amplified TCR beta CDR3 across 54 Vbeta and 13 Jbeta. TCRdb fed the immunoSEQ multiplex PCR reads into MiXCR, producing one record per CDR3 protein. The sample yields some 99,000 distinct CDR3 sequences, 96% seen once. CD8+ and CD4+ blood T cells underwent TCR beta sequencing. Details on this clonotype: What it binds is not known.

Material: CD4+ T cells from PBMCs. The clonotype originates from a human donor in good health. The rearrangement joins TRBV5-4 to TRBJ1-1; no clear D gene. CDR3 sequence (DNA): TGTGCCAGCAGCCTCTGGGATTACACTGAAGCTTTCTTT. It translates to CASSLWDYTEAFF. Full variable domain (outside the CDR3, taken from reference TRBV5-4 and TRBJ1-1): ETGVTQSPTHLIKTRGQQVTLRCSSQSGHNTVSWYQQALGQGPQFIFQYYREEENGRGNFPPRFSGLQFPNYSSELNVNALELDDSALYLCASSLWDYTEAFFGQGTRLTVV.